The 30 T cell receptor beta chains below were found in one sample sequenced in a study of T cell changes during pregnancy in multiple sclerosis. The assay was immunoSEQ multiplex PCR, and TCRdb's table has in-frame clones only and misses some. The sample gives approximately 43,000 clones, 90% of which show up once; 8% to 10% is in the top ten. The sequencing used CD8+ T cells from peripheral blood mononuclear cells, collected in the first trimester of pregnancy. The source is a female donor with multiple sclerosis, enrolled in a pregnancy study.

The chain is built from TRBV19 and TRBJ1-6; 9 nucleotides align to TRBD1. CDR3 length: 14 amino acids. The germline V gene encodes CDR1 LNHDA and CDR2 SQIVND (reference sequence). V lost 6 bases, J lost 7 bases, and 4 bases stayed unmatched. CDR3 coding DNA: TGTGCCAGTAGATTCGGGACAGGGAATTCACCCCTCCACTTT. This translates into CASRFGTGNSPLHF.

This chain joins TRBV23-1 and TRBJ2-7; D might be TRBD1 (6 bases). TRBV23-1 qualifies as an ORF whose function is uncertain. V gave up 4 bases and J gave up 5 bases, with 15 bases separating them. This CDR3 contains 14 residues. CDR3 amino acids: CASSPAHRADEQYF. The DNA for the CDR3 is TGCGCCAGCAGTCCCGCCCACAGGGCCGACGAGCAGTACTTC.

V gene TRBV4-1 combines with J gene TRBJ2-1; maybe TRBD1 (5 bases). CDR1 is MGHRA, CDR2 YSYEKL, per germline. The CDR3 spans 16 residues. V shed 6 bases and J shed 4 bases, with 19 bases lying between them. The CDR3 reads CASSTSTRAQYNEQFF. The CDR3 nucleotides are TGCGCCAGCAGTACCAGTACCAGGGCCCAATACAATGAGCAGTTCTTC.

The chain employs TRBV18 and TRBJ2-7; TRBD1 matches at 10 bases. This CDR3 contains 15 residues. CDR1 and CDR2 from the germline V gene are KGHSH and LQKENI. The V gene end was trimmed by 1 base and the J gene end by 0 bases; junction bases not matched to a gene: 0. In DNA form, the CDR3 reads TGTGCCAGCTCACCACGACAGGGGGCCTCCTACGAGCAGTACTTC. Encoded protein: CASSPRQGASYEQYF.

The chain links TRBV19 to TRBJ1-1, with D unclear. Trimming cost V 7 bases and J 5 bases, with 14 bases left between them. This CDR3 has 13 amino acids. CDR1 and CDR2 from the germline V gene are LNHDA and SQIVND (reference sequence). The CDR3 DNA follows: TGTGCCAGTACCCCGGGGTTGGGGACTGAAGCTTTCTTT. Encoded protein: CASTPGLGTEAFF.

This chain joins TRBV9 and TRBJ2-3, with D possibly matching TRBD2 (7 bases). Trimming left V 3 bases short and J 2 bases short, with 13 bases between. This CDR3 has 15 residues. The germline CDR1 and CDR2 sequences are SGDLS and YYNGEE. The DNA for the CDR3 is TGTGCCAGCAGCGAGGGGGGGGCCAACACAGATACGCAGTATTTT. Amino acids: CASSEGGANTDTQYF.

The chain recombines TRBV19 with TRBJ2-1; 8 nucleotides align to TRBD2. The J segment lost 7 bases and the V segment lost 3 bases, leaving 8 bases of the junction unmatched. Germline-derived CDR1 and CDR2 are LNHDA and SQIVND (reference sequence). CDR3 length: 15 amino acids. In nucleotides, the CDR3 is TGTGCCAGTAGTATTTTTGGCGGGAGGTATAATGAGCAGTTCTTC. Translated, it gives CASSIFGGRYNEQFF. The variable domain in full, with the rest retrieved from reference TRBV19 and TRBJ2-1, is DGGITQSPKYLFRKEGQNVTLSCEQNLNHDAMYWYRQDPGQGLRLIYYSQIVNDFQKGDIAEGYSVSREKKESFPLTVTSAQKNPTAFYLCASSIFGGRYNEQFFGPGTRLTVL.

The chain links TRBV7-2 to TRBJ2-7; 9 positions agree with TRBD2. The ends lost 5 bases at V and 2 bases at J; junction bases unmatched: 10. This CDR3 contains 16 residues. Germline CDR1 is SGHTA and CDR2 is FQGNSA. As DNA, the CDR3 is TGTGCCAGCAGCCCAGTAGGACTAGCGACCACCTACGAGCAGTACTTC. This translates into CASSPVGLATTYEQYF.

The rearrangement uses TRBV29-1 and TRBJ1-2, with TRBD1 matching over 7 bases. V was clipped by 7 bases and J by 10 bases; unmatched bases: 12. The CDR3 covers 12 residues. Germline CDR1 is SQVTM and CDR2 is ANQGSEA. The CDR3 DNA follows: TGCAGCGCCGTTGGGGGACAGCCGTTCTACACCTTC. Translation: CSAVGGQPFYTF.

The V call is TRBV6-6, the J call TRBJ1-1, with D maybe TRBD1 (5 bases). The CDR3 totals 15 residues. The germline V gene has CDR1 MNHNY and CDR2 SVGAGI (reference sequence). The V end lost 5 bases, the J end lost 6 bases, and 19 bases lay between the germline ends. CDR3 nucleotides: TGTGCCAGCAGTCCTGGGCCAGGGCCGGTCTCTGAAGCTTTCTTT. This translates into CASSPGPGPVSEAFF.

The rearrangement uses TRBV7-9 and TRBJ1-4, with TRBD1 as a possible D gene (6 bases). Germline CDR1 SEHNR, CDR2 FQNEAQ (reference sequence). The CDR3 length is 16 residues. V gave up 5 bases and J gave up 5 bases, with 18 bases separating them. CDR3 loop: CASSPPRTERNEKLFF. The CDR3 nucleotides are TGTGCCAGCAGCCCACCCCGGACAGAACGAAATGAAAAACTGTTTTTT.

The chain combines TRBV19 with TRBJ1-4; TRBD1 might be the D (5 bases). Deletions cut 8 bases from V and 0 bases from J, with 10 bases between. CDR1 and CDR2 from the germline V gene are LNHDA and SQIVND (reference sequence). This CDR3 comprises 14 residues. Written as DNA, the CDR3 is TGTGCCAGTGGGGACTTTGCAACTAATGAAAAACTGTTTTTT. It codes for CASGDFATNEKLFF.

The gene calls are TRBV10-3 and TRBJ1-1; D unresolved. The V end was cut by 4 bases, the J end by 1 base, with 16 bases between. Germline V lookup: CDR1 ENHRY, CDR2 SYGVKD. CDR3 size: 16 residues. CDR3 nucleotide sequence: TGTGCCATCAGTGCCCTTGAAACGGGTGCGAACACTGAAGCTTTCTTT. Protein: CAISALETGANTEAFF.

The CDR3 spells CASSNRGYEQYF. In nucleotides, the CDR3 is TGTGCCAGCAGCAACCGGGGGTACGAGCAGTACTTC. The V call is TRBV11-3, the J call TRBJ2-7, with D maybe TRBD2 (6 bases). Trimming shortened V by 5 bases and J by 4 bases, and 9 bases separated the two germline ends. The CDR3 loop spans 12 amino acids. The germline V gene has CDR1 SGHNT and CDR2 YENEEA.

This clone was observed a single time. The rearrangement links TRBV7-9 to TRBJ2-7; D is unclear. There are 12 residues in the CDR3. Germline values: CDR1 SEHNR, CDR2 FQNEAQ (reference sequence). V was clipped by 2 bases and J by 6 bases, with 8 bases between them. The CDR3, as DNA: TGTGCCAGCAGCTTACTAGTACCCGAGCAGTACTTC. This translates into CASSLLVPEQYF.

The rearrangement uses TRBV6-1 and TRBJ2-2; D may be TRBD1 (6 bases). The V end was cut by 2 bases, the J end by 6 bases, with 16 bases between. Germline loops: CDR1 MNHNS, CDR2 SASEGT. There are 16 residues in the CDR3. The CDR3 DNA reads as TGTGCCAGCAGTGAAATCTGGACAGATATGGCCGGGGAGCTGTTTTTT. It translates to CASSEIWTDMAGELFF.

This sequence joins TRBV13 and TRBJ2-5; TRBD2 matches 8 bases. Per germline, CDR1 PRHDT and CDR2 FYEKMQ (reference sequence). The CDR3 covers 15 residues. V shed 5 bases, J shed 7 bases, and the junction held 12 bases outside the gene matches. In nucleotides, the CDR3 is TGTGCCAGCAGCGTCCGACTAGCGCGCATCGGGACCCAGTACTTC. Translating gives CASSVRLARIGTQYF.

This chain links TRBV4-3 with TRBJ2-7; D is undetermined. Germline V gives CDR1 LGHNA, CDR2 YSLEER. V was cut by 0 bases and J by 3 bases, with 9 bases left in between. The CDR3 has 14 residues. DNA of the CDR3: TGCGCCAGCAGCCAAGACAACACGAACTACGAGCAGTACTTC. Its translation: CASSQDNTNYEQYF.

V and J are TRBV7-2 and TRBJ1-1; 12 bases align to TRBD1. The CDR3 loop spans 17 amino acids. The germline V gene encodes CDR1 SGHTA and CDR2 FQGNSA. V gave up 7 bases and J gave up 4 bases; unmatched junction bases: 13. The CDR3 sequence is CASITWDRGRAGTEAFF. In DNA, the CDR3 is TGTGCCAGCATCACTTGGGACAGGGGGCGCGCGGGCACTGAAGCTTTCTTT.

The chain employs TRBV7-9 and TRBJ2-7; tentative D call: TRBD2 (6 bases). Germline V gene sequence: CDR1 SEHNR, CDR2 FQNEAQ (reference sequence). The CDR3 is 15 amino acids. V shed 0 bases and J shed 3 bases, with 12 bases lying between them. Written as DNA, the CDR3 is TGTGCCAGCAGCTTAGCGGCGGGACCCAACTACGAGCAGTACTTC. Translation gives CASSLAAGPNYEQYF.

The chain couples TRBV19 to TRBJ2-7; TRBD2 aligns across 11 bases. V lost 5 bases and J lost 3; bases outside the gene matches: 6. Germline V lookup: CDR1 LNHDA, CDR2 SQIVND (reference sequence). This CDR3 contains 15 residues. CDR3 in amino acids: CASSPGLAGYYEQYF. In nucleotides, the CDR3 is TGTGCCAGTAGTCCCGGACTAGCGGGTTACTACGAGCAGTACTTC.

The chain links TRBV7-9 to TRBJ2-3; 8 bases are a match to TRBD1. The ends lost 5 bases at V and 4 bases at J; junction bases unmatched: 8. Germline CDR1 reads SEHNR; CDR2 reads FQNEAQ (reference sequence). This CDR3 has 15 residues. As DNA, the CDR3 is TGTGCCAGCAGCCTATCACAGGGGGTCGCAGATACGCAGTATTTT. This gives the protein CASSLSQGVADTQYF. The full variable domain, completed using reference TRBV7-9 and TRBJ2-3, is DTGVSQNPRHKITKRGQNVTFRCDPISEHNRLYWYRQTLGQGPEFLTYFQNEAQLEKSRLLSDRFSAERPKGSFSTLEIQRTEQGDSAMYLCASSLSQGVADTQYFGPGTRLTVL.

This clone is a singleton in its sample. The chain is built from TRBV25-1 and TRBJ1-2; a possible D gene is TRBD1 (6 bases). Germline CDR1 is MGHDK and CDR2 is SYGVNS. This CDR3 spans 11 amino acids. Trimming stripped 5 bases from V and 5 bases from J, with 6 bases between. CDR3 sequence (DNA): TGTGCCAGCAGTACAGGGTATGGCTACACCTTC. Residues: CASSTGYGYTF.

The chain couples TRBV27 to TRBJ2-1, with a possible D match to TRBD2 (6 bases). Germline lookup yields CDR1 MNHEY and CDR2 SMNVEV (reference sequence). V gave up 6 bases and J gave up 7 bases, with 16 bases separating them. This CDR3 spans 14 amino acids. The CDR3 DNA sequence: TGTGCCAGCAGCTCGGGACTCAATTTGAATGAGCAGTTCTTC. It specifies CASSSGLNLNEQFF.

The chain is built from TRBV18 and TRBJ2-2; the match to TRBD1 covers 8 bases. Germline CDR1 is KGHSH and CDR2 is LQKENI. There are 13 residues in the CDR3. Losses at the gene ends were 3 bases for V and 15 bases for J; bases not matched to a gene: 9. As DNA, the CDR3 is TGTGCCAGCTCACCCCCGGACAGGGAACGAGTGTTTTTT. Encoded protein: CASSPPDRERVFF.

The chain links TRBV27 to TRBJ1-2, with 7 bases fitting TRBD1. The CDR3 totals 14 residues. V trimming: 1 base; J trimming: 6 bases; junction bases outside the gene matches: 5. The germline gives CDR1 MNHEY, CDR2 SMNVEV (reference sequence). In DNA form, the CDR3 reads TGTGCCAGCAGTTTATATGCCACAGGGGATGGCTACACCTTC. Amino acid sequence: CASSLYATGDGYTF.

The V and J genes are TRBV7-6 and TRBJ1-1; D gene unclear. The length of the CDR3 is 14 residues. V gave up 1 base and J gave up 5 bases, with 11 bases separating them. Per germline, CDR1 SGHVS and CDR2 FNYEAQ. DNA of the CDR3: TGTGCCAGCAGCTTAGGATTGTTGAGTACTGAAGCTTTCTTT. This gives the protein CASSLGLLSTEAFF.

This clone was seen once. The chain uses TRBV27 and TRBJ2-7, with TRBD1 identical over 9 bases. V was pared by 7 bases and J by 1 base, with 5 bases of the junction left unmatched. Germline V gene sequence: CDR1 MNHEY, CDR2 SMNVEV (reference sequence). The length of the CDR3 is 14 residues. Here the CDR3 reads CASTTTGGSYEQYF. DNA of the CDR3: TGTGCCAGCACCACGACAGGGGGGTCCTACGAGCAGTACTTC.

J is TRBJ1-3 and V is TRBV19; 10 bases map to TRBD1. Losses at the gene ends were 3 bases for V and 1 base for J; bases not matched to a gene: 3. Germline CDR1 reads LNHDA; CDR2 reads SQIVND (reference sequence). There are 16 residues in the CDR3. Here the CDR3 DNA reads TGTGCCAGTAGTATCAAGGACAGGGGGTCTGGAAACACCATATATTTT. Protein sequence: CASSIKDRGSGNTIYF.

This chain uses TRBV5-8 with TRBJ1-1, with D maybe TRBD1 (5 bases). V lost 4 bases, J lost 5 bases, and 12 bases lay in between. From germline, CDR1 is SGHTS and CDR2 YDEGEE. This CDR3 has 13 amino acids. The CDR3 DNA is TGTGCCAGCAGCCTGGGGGAGAGGACTGAAGCTTTCTTT. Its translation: CASSLGERTEAFF.